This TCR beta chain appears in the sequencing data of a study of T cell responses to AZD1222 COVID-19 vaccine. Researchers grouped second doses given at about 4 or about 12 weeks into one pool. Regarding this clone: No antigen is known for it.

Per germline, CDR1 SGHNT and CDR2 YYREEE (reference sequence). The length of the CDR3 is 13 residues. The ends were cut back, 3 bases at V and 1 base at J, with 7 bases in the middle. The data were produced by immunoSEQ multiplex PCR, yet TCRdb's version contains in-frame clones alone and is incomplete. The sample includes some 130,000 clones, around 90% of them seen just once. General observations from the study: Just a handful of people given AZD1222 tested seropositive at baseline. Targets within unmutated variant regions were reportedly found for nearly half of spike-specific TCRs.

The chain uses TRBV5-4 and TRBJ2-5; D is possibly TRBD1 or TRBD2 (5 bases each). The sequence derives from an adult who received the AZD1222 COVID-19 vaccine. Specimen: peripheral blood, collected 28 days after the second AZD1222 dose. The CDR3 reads CASSSGTQETQYF. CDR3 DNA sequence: TGTGCCAGCAGCTCCGGGACCCAAGAGACCCAGTACTTC.